The clone carrying this T cell receptor beta chain has a handful of counts. Antigen: not known. These data are taken from a study of identical twins. Each CDR3 protein gets one entry after TCRdb re-called the 5' RACE reads with MiXCR. Of more than 400,000 distinct CDR3 sequences in the sample, over 12% were seen once. Per germline, CDR1 SNHLY and CDR2 FYNNEI. After removal of 3 bases from V and 1 base from J, the junction contained 9 bases not matched to a gene. There are 17 residues in the CDR3. Study outcomes and limitations: The more abundant beta clonotypes in cord blood had fewer insertions, and memory repertoires did not show this. Out-of-frame TCR alpha sharing in monozygotic twins exceeded recombination model predictions.

Another study also made use of these data, one on yellow fever vaccine responses in identical twins.

The sequence came from a woman aged 18-29 years in good health. The V call is TRBV2, the J call TRBJ2-4; 7 bases line up with TRBD2. The material sequenced was CD4+ T cells sorted from blood. CDR3 nucleotides: TGTGCCAGCAGTGAGGGGGGGGGTACTTGGGCCAAAAACATTCAGTACTTC. This sequence encodes CASSEGGGTWAKNIQYF.